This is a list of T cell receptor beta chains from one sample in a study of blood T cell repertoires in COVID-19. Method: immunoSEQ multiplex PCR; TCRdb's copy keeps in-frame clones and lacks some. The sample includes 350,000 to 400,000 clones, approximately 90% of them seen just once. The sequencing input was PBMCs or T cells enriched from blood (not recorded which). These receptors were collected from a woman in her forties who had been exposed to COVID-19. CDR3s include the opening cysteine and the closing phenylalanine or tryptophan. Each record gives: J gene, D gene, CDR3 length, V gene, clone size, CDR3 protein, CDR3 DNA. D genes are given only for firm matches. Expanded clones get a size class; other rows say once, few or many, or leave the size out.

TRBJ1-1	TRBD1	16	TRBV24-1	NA	CATSDSRDRLGTEAFF	TGTGCCACCAGTGATTCCAGGGACAGGCTTGGCACTGAAGCTTTCTTT
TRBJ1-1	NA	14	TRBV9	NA	CASSAWGRDTEAFF	TGTGCCAGCAGCGCCTGGGGGAGGGACACTGAAGCTTTCTTT
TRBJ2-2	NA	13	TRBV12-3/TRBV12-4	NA	CASSGAATGELFF	TGTGCCAGCAGTGGGGCTGCTACCGGGGAGCTGTTTTTT
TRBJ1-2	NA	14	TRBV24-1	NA	CATSDFQINYGYTF	TGTGCCACCAGTGATTTCCAGATAAACTATGGCTACACCTTC
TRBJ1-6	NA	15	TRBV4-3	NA	CASSQVPHNNSPLHF	TGCGCCAGCAGCCAAGTACCCCACAATAATTCACCCCTCCACTTT
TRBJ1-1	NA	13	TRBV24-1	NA	CATSDSGHHEAFF	TGTGCCACCAGTGATTCGGGACACCATGAAGCTTTCTTT
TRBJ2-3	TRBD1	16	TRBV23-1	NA	CASSQPWDSHTDTQYF	TGCGCCAGCAGTCAACCTTGGGACAGCCACACAGATACGCAGTATTTT
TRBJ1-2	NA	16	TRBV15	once	CATSRPGGANNYGYTF	TGTGCCACCAGCAGGCCTGGCGGGGCCAATAACTATGGCTACACCTTC
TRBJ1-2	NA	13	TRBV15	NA	CATSRDYSDGYTF	TGTGCCACCAGCAGAGATTACAGTGACGGCTACACCTTC
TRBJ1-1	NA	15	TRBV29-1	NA	CSTRIPDTLNTEAFF	TGCAGCACCCGAATCCCGGACACTCTCAACACTGAAGCTTTCTTT
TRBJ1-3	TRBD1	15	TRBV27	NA	CASSLSGGGGNTIYF	TGTGCCAGCAGTTTATCAGGGGGCGGTGGAAACACCATATATTTT
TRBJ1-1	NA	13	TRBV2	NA	CASSVRGGTEAFF	TGTGCCAGCAGTGTGAGGGGGGGAACTGAAGCTTTCTTT
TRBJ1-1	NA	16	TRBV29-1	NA	CSVYTPLARLNTEAFF	TGCAGCGTTTACACCCCCCTGGCCCGATTGAACACTGAAGCTTTCTTT
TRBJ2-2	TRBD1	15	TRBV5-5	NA	CASSYGQGGTGELFF	TGTGCCAGCAGTTACGGACAGGGCGGCACCGGGGAGCTGTTTTTT
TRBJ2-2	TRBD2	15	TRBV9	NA	CASSIAGAGTGELFF	TGTGCCAGCAGCATAGCGGGAGCGGGGACCGGGGAGCTGTTTTTT
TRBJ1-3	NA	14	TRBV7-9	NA	CASSLGSSGNTIYF	TGTGCCAGCAGCTTGGGCAGCTCTGGAAACACCATATATTTT
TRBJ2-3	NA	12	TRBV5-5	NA	CASSLRQRTQYF	TGTGCCAGCAGCCTAAGACAGCGAACGCAGTATTTT
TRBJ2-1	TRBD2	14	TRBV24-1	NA	CATGRGLAYNEQFF	TGTGCCACCGGGCGGGGACTAGCCTACAATGAGCAGTTCTTC
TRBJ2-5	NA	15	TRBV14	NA	CASSQGRRLIETQYF	TGTGCCAGCAGCCAAGGACGGCGGCTGATAGAGACCCAGTACTTC
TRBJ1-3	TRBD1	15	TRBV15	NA	CATSRDRGRGNTIYF	TGTGCCACCAGCAGAGACAGGGGGCGTGGAAACACCATATATTTT
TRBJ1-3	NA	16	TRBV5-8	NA	CASSLELRTFGNTIYF	TGTGCCAGCAGCTTGGAACTTCGGACATTTGGAAACACCATATATTTT
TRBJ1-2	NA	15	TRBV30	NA	CASQGTAFSGYGYTF	TGTGCCTCCCAGGGAACGGCCTTTAGCGGCTATGGCTACACCTTC
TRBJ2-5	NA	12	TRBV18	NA	CASSHSAETQYF	TGTGCCAGCTCCCACTCTGCAGAGACCCAGTACTTC
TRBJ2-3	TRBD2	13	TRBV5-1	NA	CASSPGGTDTQYF	TGCGCCAGCAGCCCGGGGGGGACAGATACGCAGTATTTT
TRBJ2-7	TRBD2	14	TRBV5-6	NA	CASSFLSGGYEQYF	TGTGCCAGCAGCTTTCTTTCGGGAGGCTACGAGCAGTACTTC
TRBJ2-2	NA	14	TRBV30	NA	CAKRYATNTGELFF	TGTGCTAAAAGATATGCTACGAACACCGGGGAGCTGTTTTTT
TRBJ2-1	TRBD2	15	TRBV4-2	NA	CASSHQREIYNEQFF	TGTGCCAGCAGCCACCAGCGGGAGATTTACAATGAGCAGTTCTTC
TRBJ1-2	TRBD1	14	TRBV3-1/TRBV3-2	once	CASSQVGQGNGYTF	TGTGCCAGCAGCCAAGTGGGACAGGGGAATGGCTACACCTTC
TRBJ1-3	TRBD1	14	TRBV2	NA	CASSRDSSGNTIYF	TGTGCCAGCAGCCGGGACAGCTCTGGAAACACCATATATTTT
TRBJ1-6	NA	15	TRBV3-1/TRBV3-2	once	CASSQVDSTNSPLHF	TGTGCCAGCAGCCAAGTGGACAGCACCAATTCACCCCTCCACTTT
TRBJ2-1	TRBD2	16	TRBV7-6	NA	CASSLVGTSSYNEQFF	TGTGCCAGCAGCTTAGTTGGGACTAGCTCCTACAATGAGCAGTTCTTC
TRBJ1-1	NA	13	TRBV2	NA	CASSREGSTEAFF	TGTGCCAGCAGTAGGGAGGGAAGCACTGAAGCTTTCTTT
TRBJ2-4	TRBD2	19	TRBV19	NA	CASSILAGGLRRAKNIQYF	TGTGCCAGTAGTATACTAGCGGGAGGTTTGCGTCGGGCCAAAAACATTCAGTACTTC
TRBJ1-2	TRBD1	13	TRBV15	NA	CATSPGGVYGYTF	TGTGCCACCAGCCCAGGGGGCGTCTATGGCTACACCTTC
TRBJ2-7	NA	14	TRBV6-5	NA	CASSFVRGGYEQYF	TGTGCCAGCAGTTTCGTTCGGGGAGGCTACGAGCAGTACTTC
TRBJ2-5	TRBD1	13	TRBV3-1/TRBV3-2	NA	CASSLRQGETQYF	TGTGCCAGCAGCCTCAGACAGGGAGAGACCCAGTACTTC
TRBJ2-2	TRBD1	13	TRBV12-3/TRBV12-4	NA	CASRWTGTGELFF	TGTGCCAGCAGATGGACAGGGACCGGGGAGCTGTTTTTT
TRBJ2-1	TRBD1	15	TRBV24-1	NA	CATSDLGTGMYEQFF	TGTGCCACCAGTGATTTGGGGACAGGGATGTATGAGCAGTTCTTC
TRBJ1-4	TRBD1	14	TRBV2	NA	CASSEAQGGGKLFF	TGTGCCAGCAGTGAAGCTCAGGGGGGAGGAAAACTGTTTTTT
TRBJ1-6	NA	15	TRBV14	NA	CASSQEGTLWSPLHF	TGTGCCAGCAGCCAAGAAGGGACATTATGGTCACCCCTCCACTTT
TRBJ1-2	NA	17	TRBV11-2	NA	CASSSLRGGGRVYGYTF	TGTGCCAGCAGCTCCCTCCGCGGGGGGGGAAGAGTTTATGGCTACACCTTC